Reported below is one T cell receptor beta chain. Sequenced by immunoSEQ multiplex PCR; TCRdb stores in-frame clones only, minus some. This table holds 120,000 or so clones, over 75% found once. V dropped 5 bases and J dropped 4; count of bases not matched to a gene: 13. Germline-derived CDR1 and CDR2 are MNHEY and SMNVEV (reference sequence). The CDR3 consists of 17 residues. This record comes from a study of blood T cell repertoires in COVID-19. The sequence derives from a man aged 50-59 years with acute or convalescent COVID-19. Material for sequencing was peripheral blood. The chain combines TRBV27 with TRBJ2-5; 10 nucleotides agree with TRBD2. CDR3 nucleotide sequence: TGTGCCAGCAGTCGAATCTACCCGGGACTAGCGCCAGAGACCCAGTACTTC. Its translation: CASSRIYPGLAPETQYF.